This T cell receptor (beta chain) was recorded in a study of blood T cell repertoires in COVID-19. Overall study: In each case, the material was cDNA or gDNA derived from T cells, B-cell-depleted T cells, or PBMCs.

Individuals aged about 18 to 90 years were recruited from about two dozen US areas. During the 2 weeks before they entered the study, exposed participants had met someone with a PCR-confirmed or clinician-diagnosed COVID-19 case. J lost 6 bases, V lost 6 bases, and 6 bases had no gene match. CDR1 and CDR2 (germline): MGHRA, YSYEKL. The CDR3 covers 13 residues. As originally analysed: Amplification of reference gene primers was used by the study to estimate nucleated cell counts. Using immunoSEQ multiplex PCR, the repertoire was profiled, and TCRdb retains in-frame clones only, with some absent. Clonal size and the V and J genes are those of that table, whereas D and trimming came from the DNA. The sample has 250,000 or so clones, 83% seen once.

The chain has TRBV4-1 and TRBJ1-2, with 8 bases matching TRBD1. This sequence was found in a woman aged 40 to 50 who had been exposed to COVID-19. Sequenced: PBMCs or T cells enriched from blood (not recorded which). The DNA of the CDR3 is TGCGCCAGCAGACCTACAGGGGGTAATGGCTACACCTTC. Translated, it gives CASRPTGGNGYTF.